The 15 T cell receptor beta chains below come from one sample, sequenced in a study of T-cell memory formation after mild COVID-19. TCRdb re-called the 5' RACE reads through MiXCR, storing one row per CDR3 protein. The data contain approximately 40,000 distinct CDR3 sequences, about an eighth of them seen just once; the ten biggest clones take up 25% to 30%. Sequencing was carried out using PBMCs or a T cell subset sorted from them (not recorded which). The receptors stem from a man younger than 30 who had mild COVID-19 (a few samples of this study predate the infection). Cell type and time point are not known.

This clonotype was observed at least ten times. The CDR3 region has the DNA TGTGCCAGCAGTGAGAAGGGAGGTGGCGGGGAGCTGTTTTTT. Translation: CASSEKGGGGELFF. The chain is built from TRBV6-4 and TRBJ2-2; D perhaps matches TRBD2 (6 bases). This CDR3 spans 14 amino acids. V lost 3 bases to trimming and J lost 7 bases, with 12 bases between them. Germline CDR1 reads MRHNA; CDR2 reads SNTAGT.

This clonotype was observed many times. The V call is TRBV5-1, the J call TRBJ2-5; D remains ambiguous. V lost 0 bases and J 5 bases, leaving 11 bases between the germline ends. The CDR3 runs 14 residues. Germline assignment: CDR1 SGHRS and CDR2 YFSETQ. The CDR3 sequence is CASSLGVGLETQYF. Here the CDR3 DNA reads TGCGCCAGCAGCTTGGGGGTAGGGTTGGAGACCCAGTACTTC.

This clonotype was seen more than once but under ten times. The chain employs TRBV2 and TRBJ1-6; D unresolved. With 10 bases removed from V and 5 bases from J, the gap between germline ends came to 9 bases. There are 12 residues in the CDR3. CDR1 and CDR2 (germline): SNHLY, FYNNEI. DNA for the CDR3: TGTGCCACCGCTCAAGATAATTCACCCCTCCACTTT. This encodes CATAQDNSPLHF.

This clonotype came up many times. The chain combines TRBV4-1 with TRBJ2-1; D perhaps matches TRBD2 (6 bases). The CDR3 is 14 amino acids. V was cut by 4 bases and J by 6 bases, with 13 bases left in between. CDR1 MGHRA and CDR2 YSYEKL come from the germline V gene. CDR3 region: CASSPGLLGNEQFF. The CDR3, as DNA: TGCGCCAGCAGCCCGGGACTCCTGGGCAATGAGCAGTTCTTC.

This clonotype was recorded at least ten times. The chain joins TRBV12-5 to TRBJ1-5, with D unresolved. CDR1 LGHNT and CDR2 FRNRAP come from the germline V gene. V lost 2 bases and J lost 0, with 14 bases in between. The CDR3 loop spans 17 amino acids. The CDR3 DNA sequence: TGTGCTAGTGGTTTGTCCCTATCGTCCTATAGCAATCAGCCCCAGCATTTT. Encoded protein: CASGLSLSSYSNQPQHF.

In this sample, this clonotype turned up a few times. The chain has TRBV5-1 and TRBJ2-5, with TRBD1 identical over 8 bases. The junction had 5 bases not matched to a gene; V was cut back by 2 bases and J by 5 bases. This CDR3 is 14 amino acids long. CDR1 SGHRS and CDR2 YFSETQ come from the germline V gene. The CDR3 region has the DNA TGCGCCAGCAGCTTTCAGGGGGCGCGGGAGACCCAGTACTTC. As protein: CASSFQGARETQYF.

This clonotype was detected a few times. The gene calls are TRBV6-1 and TRBJ1-5; TRBD1 matches at 7 bases. The CDR3 contains 15 residues. V lost 6 bases, J lost 1 base, and 6 bases stayed unmatched. Germline values: CDR1 MNHNS, CDR2 SASEGT. This CDR3 is CASSRTGGSNQPQHF. The CDR3 bases are TGTGCCAGCAGCAGGACAGGCGGGAGCAATCAGCCCCAGCATTTT.

This clonotype occurred many times. The chain recombines TRBV6-5 with TRBJ1-1; D call uncertain. Germline loops: CDR1 MNHEY, CDR2 SVGAGI. The V and J ends lost 6 bases and 0 bases respectively, with 11 bases between them. The CDR3 sequence is 14 residues long. CDR3 loop: CASRDGSMNTEAFF. The DNA for the CDR3 is TGTGCCAGCAGGGACGGATCTATGAACACTGAAGCTTTCTTT.

This clonotype appeared many times. The chain is built from TRBV7-2 and TRBJ1-4; D might be TRBD1 (5 bases). V lost 4 bases and J 8 bases, leaving 11 bases between the germline ends. Germline assignment: CDR1 SGHTA and CDR2 FQGNSA. The CDR3 sequence is 13 residues long. This chain's CDR3 is CASSSFQGEKLFF. CDR3 coding DNA: TGTGCCAGCAGCTCATTCCAGGGCGAAAAACTGTTTTTT. Complete variable domain (other parts from reference TRBV7-2 and TRBJ1-4): GAGVSQSPSNKVTEKGKDVELRCDPISGHTALYWYRQSLGQGLEFLIYFQGNSAPDKSGLPSDRFSAERTGGSVSTLTIQRTQQEDSAVYLCASSSFQGEKLFFGSGTQLSVL.

This clonotype was picked up many times. This rearrangement joins TRBV28 to TRBJ1-2; D is possibly TRBD1 (5 bases). Germline V lookup: CDR1 MDHEN, CDR2 SYDVKM. This CDR3 spans 12 amino acids. Trimming removed 7 bases at V and 8 bases at J, with 14 bases between. The CDR3 is CASTLWGSGYTF. The CDR3 nucleotides are TGTGCCAGCACCCTCTGGGGGTCCGGCTACACCTTC.

J is TRBJ2-5 and V is TRBV12-3 or TRBV12-4; D possibly corresponds to TRBD2 (5 bases). The CDR3 has 13 amino acids. The germline V and J ends were trimmed by 6 bases and 5 bases, with 13 bases remaining between them. The CDR3 sequence is CASRGSGRETQYF. The CDR3 coding sequence is TGTGCCAGCAGGGGAAGCGGTCGGGAGACCCAGTACTTC.

This clonotype showed up many times. The chain carries TRBV25-1 and TRBJ2-1; possible D gene TRBD2, 6 bases. The V gene lost 1 base and the J gene lost 6 bases, with 10 bases spanning the gap. The germline V gene has CDR1 MGHDK and CDR2 SYGVNS. The CDR3 covers 14 residues. The CDR3, as DNA: TGTGCCAGCAGTGAATCAGGGACTCTCAATGAGCAGTTCTTC. It codes for CASSESGTLNEQFF.

This clonotype was seen ten or more times. The chain links TRBV5-1 to TRBJ2-7; 8 bases fit TRBD1. The CDR3 has 17 residues. V shed 2 bases, J shed 1 base, and the junction held 11 bases outside the gene matches. Germline CDR1 and CDR2: SGHRS and YFSETQ. CDR3 protein: CASSFGPQGEGSYEQYF. The CDR3, as DNA: TGCGCCAGCAGCTTTGGCCCACAGGGGGAAGGGTCCTACGAGCAGTACTTC.

Many counts were recorded for this clonotype. V usage is TRBV7-2 and J usage is TRBJ2-1; 10 nucleotides agree with TRBD2. CDR1 and CDR2 from the germline V gene are SGHTA and FQGNSA. Trimming at V came to 5 bases and at J to 4 bases, leaving 5 bases not matched to a gene. The CDR3 has 15 residues. In DNA form, the CDR3 reads TGTGCCAGCAGCGCAACTAGCGGGGATTACAATGAGCAGTTCTTC. Protein product: CASSATSGDYNEQFF. Full variable domain (rest looked up from reference TRBV7-2 and TRBJ2-1): GAGVSQSPSNKVTEKGKDVELRCDPISGHTALYWYRQSLGQGLEFLIYFQGNSAPDKSGLPSDRFSAERTGGSVSTLTIQRTQQEDSAVYLCASSATSGDYNEQFFGPGTRLTVL.

This clonotype was seen repeatedly, ten times or more. The chain recombines TRBV5-8 with TRBJ1-1, with D perhaps TRBD1 (6 bases). This CDR3 region has 15 residues. V was trimmed by 1 base and J by 3 bases, leaving 13 bases between them. CDR1 is SGHTS and CDR2 is YDEGEE in the germline V gene. The CDR3 spells CASSLHRARDTEAFF. The CDR3 nucleotides are TGTGCCAGCAGCTTGCACAGGGCCCGGGACACTGAAGCTTTCTTT. Complete variable domain (other parts from reference TRBV5-8 and TRBJ1-1): EAGVTQSPTHLIKTRGQQATLRCSPISGHTSVYWYQQALGLGLQFLLWYDEGEERNRGNFPPRFSGRQFPNYSSELNVNALELEDSALYLCASSLHRARDTEAFFGQGTRLTVV.